This passage covers 21 T cell receptor beta chains from one sample sequenced in a study of T cells in Graves' hyperthyroidism and ophthalmopathy. From RNA transcripts, TCR beta CDR3 regions were amplified. A set of HTBI primers served as the primers for a first-round RT-PCR of the TCR CDR3. Via MiXCR, TCRdb re-called the multiplex PCR reads, giving one row per CDR3 protein. Here the sample spans roughly 250,000 distinct CDR3 sequences, 13% to 15% being singletons. Sequenced material: blood. Every receptor here comes from a woman aged 40 to 49 with Graves' hyperthyroidism that later progressed to Graves' ophthalmopathy.

Ten or more counts support this clonotype. The CDR3 nucleotides are TGTGCCAGCAGCTTAGCTTCCGCGGGTGAAAAACTGTTTTTT. Translation gives CASSLASAGEKLFF. The chain employs TRBV7-9 and TRBJ1-4; D is unclear. In germline, CDR1 is SEHNR, CDR2 FQNEAQ (reference sequence). Trimming cost V 0 bases and J 7 bases, with 9 bases left between them. This CDR3 has 14 amino acids.

This clonotype was counted ten times or more. The chain carries TRBV18 and TRBJ2-5, with a weak D call TRBD1 (6 bases). The CDR3 runs 14 residues. Germline-derived CDR1 and CDR2 are KGHSH and LQKENI. V dropped 3 bases and J dropped 4 bases, with 12 bases sitting between them. CDR3 in DNA: TGTGCCAGCTCACCGGCACAGGGAGTAGAGACCCAGTACTTC. Translation: CASSPAQGVETQYF.

In its sample, this clonotype was seen many times. The V gene is TRBV7-2, the J gene TRBJ2-1, with D unclear. The ends were cut back, 3 bases at V and 2 bases at J, with 11 bases in the middle. In germline, CDR1 is SGHTA, CDR2 FQGNSA. The CDR3 loop spans 15 amino acids. CDR3 coding DNA: TGTGCCAGCAGCTTTGATAGGCAGGCCTACAATGAGCAGTTCTTC. Protein sequence: CASSFDRQAYNEQFF.

This clonotype was counted only a few times. The chain couples TRBV6-4 to TRBJ1-2, with no clear D. Trimming removed 0 bases from V and 4 bases from J, with 6 bases in between. From germline, CDR1 is MRHNA and CDR2 SNTAGT. This CDR3 is built from 13 residues. The CDR3 nucleotides read TGTGCCAGCAGTGACTCGGGCCGCTATGGCTACACCTTC. Translating it yields CASSDSGRYGYTF.

This clonotype occurred a few times. The chain is built from TRBV28 and TRBJ2-7, with TRBD2 identical over 11 bases. Germline CDR1 MDHEN, CDR2 SYDVKM. J gave up 2 bases and V 2 bases, and 17 bases lay outside the gene matches. This CDR3 spans 20 amino acids. CDR3 nucleotides: TGTGCCAGCAGTTTAGGCCCTCGGGCTAGCGGGAGGACCTGGACCTACGAGCAGTACTTC. Its translation is CASSLGPRASGRTWTYEQYF. Using reference TRBV28 and TRBJ2-7 for the parts outside the CDR3, the full variable domain is DVKVTQSSRYLVKRTGEKVFLECVQDMDHENMFWYRQDPGLGLRLIYFSYDVKMKEKGDIPEGYSVSREKKERFSLILESASTNQTSMYLCASSLGPRASGRTWTYEQYFGPGTRLTVT.

This clonotype appeared many times. The J gene is TRBJ1-2, the V gene TRBV7-8, with a tentative D call TRBD1 (5 bases). The CDR3 is made up of 13 amino acids. V shed 6 bases and J shed 4 bases, with 12 bases lying between them. From germline, CDR1 is SGHVS and CDR2 FQNEAQ. In nucleotides, the CDR3 is TGTGCCAGCAGTTCCGGGGGGTCCTATGGCTACACCTTC. It translates to CASSSGGSYGYTF.

Worth noting for this clonotype: The junction departs from germline at one end; a sequencing error may be responsible. The CDR3, as DNA: TGTGCCAGCTCGCCAGGGACAGGGATGGACACTGAAGCTTACTTT. Translated, it gives CASSPGTGMDTEAYF. The V and J genes are TRBV18 and TRBJ1-1; 9 bases map to TRBD1. CDR3 length: 15 residues. Germline V CDR1 and CDR2: KGHSH, LQKENI.

V gene TRBV27 combines with J gene TRBJ1-5; TRBD1 might be the D (6 bases). The V end lost 7 bases, the J end lost 4 bases, and 14 bases lay between the germline ends. CDR1 and CDR2 (germline): MNHEY, SMNVEV (reference sequence). The CDR3 runs 14 residues. CDR3 nucleotide sequence: TGTGCCAGCAAAGGACAGTTAGAGAATCAGCCCCAGCATTTT. This codes for CASKGQLENQPQHF.

V is TRBV13 and J is TRBJ2-3, with 8 bases aligning to TRBD2. Losses at the gene ends were 1 base for V and 6 bases for J; bases not matched to a gene: 6. The CDR3 extends over 15 amino acids. Germline values: CDR1 PRHDT, CDR2 FYEKMQ (reference sequence). The CDR3 region is CASSLAAGVVDTQYF. For the CDR3, the DNA is TGTGCCAGCAGCTTAGCAGCGGGAGTGGTTGATACGCAGTATTTT.

This clonotype appeared many times. The CDR3 loop reads CASRLTRGEQYF. As DNA, the CDR3 is TGCGCCAGCAGACTCACCCGGGGCGAGCAGTACTTC. The V and J genes are TRBV5-1 and TRBJ2-7, with D perhaps matching TRBD2 (5 bases). Trimming took 5 bases from V and 6 from J, leaving 12 bases between them. CDR3 length: 12 amino acids. In germline, CDR1 is SGHRS, CDR2 YFSETQ.

This clonotype appeared many times. The chain is built from TRBV28 and TRBJ2-1; perhaps TRBD2 as D (6 bases). V gave up 5 bases and J gave up 0 bases, with 14 bases separating them. Germline CDR1 and CDR2: MDHEN and SYDVKM. This CDR3 contains 16 residues. CDR3 loop: CASSISGWSSYNEQFF. The CDR3 region has the DNA TGTGCCAGCAGTATTAGCGGATGGAGCTCCTACAATGAGCAGTTCTTC.

This clonotype was recorded many times. V usage is TRBV28 and J usage is TRBJ2-7; no clear D. There are 13 residues in the CDR3. From germline, CDR1 is MDHEN and CDR2 SYDVKM. Trimming removed 2 bases from V and 2 bases from J, with 7 bases in between. The CDR3 is CASSLGKAYEQYF. Here the CDR3 DNA reads TGTGCCAGCAGTTTAGGGAAGGCCTACGAGCAGTACTTC. Combining the CDR3 with reference TRBV28 and TRBJ2-7 gives the whole variable domain DVKVTQSSRYLVKRTGEKVFLECVQDMDHENMFWYRQDPGLGLRLIYFSYDVKMKEKGDIPEGYSVSREKKERFSLILESASTNQTSMYLCASSLGKAYEQYFGPGTRLTVT.

This clonotype was observed at least ten times. The V call is TRBV11-2, the J call TRBJ2-5, with D maybe TRBD2 (5 bases). V was clipped by 4 bases and J by 0 bases, with 21 bases between them. The CDR3 spans 18 residues. CDR1 is SGHAT, CDR2 FQNNGV, per germline. The CDR3 sequence: CASSSDLYASLYQETQYF. The CDR3 nucleotides are TGTGCCAGCAGCTCGGACTTATACGCATCCCTGTACCAAGAGACCCAGTACTTC.

This clonotype was counted at least ten times. This chain links TRBV15 with TRBJ1-4; 8 nucleotides match TRBD1. With 1 base clipped from V and 7 bases from J, the junction kept 8 bases outside the gene matches. The germline V gene has CDR1 LNHNV and CDR2 YYDKDF (reference sequence). This CDR3 has 16 residues. The CDR3 nucleotides read TGTGCCACCAGCAGAGCGGGGGCAGGGGGCCCTGAAAAACTGTTTTTT. The encoded protein is CATSRAGAGGPEKLFF.

The chain links TRBV20-1 to TRBJ1-1; TRBD1 agrees at 10 bases. Germline trimming cut 2 bases from V and 1 base from J; bases unmatched to any gene: 4. CDR1 and CDR2 (germline): DFQATT, SNEGSKA (reference sequence). This CDR3 is 15 amino acids long. CDR3 protein: CSARRQGARNTEAFF. CDR3 nucleotides: TGCAGTGCTAGAAGACAGGGGGCAAGGAACACTGAAGCTTTCTTT.

This clonotype has ten or more counts. The chain uses TRBV20-1 and TRBJ2-1; 8 bases are a match to TRBD2. V gave up 5 bases and J gave up 5 bases; unmatched junction bases: 8. This CDR3 is built from 14 residues. CDR1 and CDR2 (germline): DFQATT, SNEGSKA (reference sequence). CDR3: CSAPRSGRDNEQFF. DNA of the CDR3: TGCAGTGCTCCCCGAAGCGGGAGAGACAATGAGCAGTTCTTC.

This clonotype was counted at least ten times. V is TRBV12-3 or TRBV12-4 and J is TRBJ2-2, with 7 bases that match TRBD1. V gave up 6 bases and J gave up 0 bases; unmatched junction bases: 4. This CDR3 has 15 residues. The CDR3: CASRRDSPNTGELFF. CDR3 coding DNA: TGTGCCAGCAGGAGGGACAGTCCGAACACCGGGGAGCTGTTTTTT.

In its sample, this clonotype was seen many times. The chain joins TRBV6-5 to TRBJ2-3, with D hard to call. Germline CDR1 and CDR2: MNHEY and SVGAGI. The CDR3 has 13 amino acids. The ends were cut back, 4 bases at V and 7 bases at J, with 12 bases in the middle. CDR3 DNA sequence: TGTGCCAGCAGTTTCAGTATGGGATATACGCAGTATTTT. Translation gives CASSFSMGYTQYF.

There are many counts of this clonotype. The chain joins TRBV7-6 to TRBJ1-6; the D is unclear. V lost 0 bases to trimming and J lost 13 bases, with 10 bases between them. Germline V gene sequence: CDR1 SGHVS, CDR2 FNYEAQ. The CDR3 consists of 13 residues. In DNA, the CDR3 is TGTGCCAGCAGCTTAGCCCCCAGCGATCCCCTCCACTTT. It translates to CASSLAPSDPLHF.

This clonotype was seen at least ten times. The J gene is TRBJ1-2, the V gene TRBV28, with 7 positions matching TRBD1. J gave up 7 bases and V 2 bases, and 1 base lay outside the gene matches. The CDR3 has 12 residues. Germline assignment: CDR1 MDHEN and CDR2 SYDVKM. CDR3 loop: CASSLDRAGYTF. CDR3 in DNA: TGTGCCAGCAGTTTAGACAGGGCTGGCTACACCTTC.

V and J are TRBV28 and TRBJ1-4; 7 nucleotides line up with TRBD1. The junction had 15 bases not matched to a gene; V was cut back by 7 bases and J by 7 bases. The CDR3 has 16 amino acids. Germline lookup yields CDR1 MDHEN and CDR2 SYDVKM. The CDR3 spells CASNSLWTGTTEKLFF. DNA for the CDR3: TGTGCCAGCAATTCCCTGTGGACAGGAACCACTGAAAAACTGTTTTTT.